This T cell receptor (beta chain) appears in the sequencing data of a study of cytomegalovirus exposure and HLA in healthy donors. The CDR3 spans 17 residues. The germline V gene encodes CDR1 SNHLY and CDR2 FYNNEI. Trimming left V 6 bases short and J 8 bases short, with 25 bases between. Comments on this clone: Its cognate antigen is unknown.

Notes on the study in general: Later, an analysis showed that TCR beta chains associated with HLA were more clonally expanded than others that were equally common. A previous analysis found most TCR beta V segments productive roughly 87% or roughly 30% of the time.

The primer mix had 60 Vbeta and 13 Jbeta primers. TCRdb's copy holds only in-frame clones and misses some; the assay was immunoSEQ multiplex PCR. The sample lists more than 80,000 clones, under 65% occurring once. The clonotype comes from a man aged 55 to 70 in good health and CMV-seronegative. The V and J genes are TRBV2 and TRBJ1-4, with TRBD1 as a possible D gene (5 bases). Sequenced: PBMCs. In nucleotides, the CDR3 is TGTGCCAGCAGGAACCACGAGCGGGGGGACGAGATAGAAAAACTGTTTTTT. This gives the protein CASRNHERGDEIEKLFF.